This T cell receptor (beta chain) is drawn from a study of T cell responses to AZD1222 COVID-19 vaccine. Study-wide points: The sample set comprised mostly white British donors with more females, and clonal diversity was possibly underestimated. Reportedly, nearly half the spike-specific TCRs target unmutated variant regions. Baseline serology detected seropositivity in only a handful of AZD1222 recipients.

Using immunoSEQ multiplex PCR, the repertoire was profiled, and TCRdb retains in-frame clones only, with some absent. The sample lists about 130,000 clones; roughly 91% were seen once. The CDR3 is 16 residues long. Germline-derived CDR1 and CDR2 are LGHDT and YNNKEL (reference sequence). Trimming took off 1 base at V and 8 bases at J, with 20 bases between the two ends. Second doses were pooled across both intervals (about 4 or about 12 weeks). Worth noting for this clone: Its antigen is currently unknown.

The source material was peripheral blood, sampled 28 days after the second AZD1222 dose. This TCR was sampled from an adult who received the AZD1222 COVID-19 vaccine. The V call is TRBV3-1 (or the pseudogene TRBV3-2), the J call TRBJ1-2; tentative D call: TRBD1 (6 bases). The CDR3 loop reads CASSQASRAGAGGYTF. In DNA form, the CDR3 reads TGTGCCAGCAGCCAAGCATCGAGGGCAGGGGCGGGAGGCTACACCTTC.